This TCR beta chain was sequenced in a study of shared clonotypes between healthy human individuals. Study summary: Ranging from 18 to 49 in age, donors were a couple of women and three men. Findings of the study overall: Larger estimated richness was generally seen in naive subsets than in memory subsets.

Terminally differentiated effector memory CD45RA+ cells were left out of the naive CD8 fraction, which was CD45RO-negative and positively selected for CCR7. In the original workflow: Owing to the provision of junction-only sequences devoid of quality scores by immunoSEQ, filtering differed. Clones were read by immunoSEQ multiplex PCR, and TCRdb kept only the in-frame ones, dropping some. From that table come the V and J calls and clone size; the DNA was used to work out D and trimming. The data contain roughly 2.1 million clones, 85% to 95% of them singletons. Comments on this clone: Its target is unknown.

The clonotype originates from a man in his late teens or twenties in good health. Some clones in this sample may be carry-over from other donors' samples. Material for sequencing was naive CD8+ T cells from PBMCs.

The CDR3 loop is CASSVALAGNNEQFF. Written as DNA, the CDR3 is TGTGCCAGCAGCGTAGCACTAGCGGGAAATAATGAGCAGTTCTTC. V is TRBV9 and J is TRBJ2-1; the match to TRBD2 covers 10 bases. V shed 0 bases, J shed 7 bases, and the junction held 4 bases outside the gene matches. Germline CDR1 and CDR2: SGDLS and YYNGEE. CDR3 length equals 15 residues.